The T cell receptor (beta chain) described here comes from a study of tumor-infiltrating lymphocytes in glioblastoma multiforme. Whole-study results and caveats: The TCR and somatic mutation analysis included just one glioblastoma patient. RNA-based TCR sequencing may distort clone frequencies, since cells carry unequal TCR transcript numbers.

TCR beta libraries were built from RNA through three nested multiplex PCR rounds using modified ARM-PCR. TCRdb re-called the multiplex PCR reads with MiXCR, one entry per CDR3 protein. Counted here are more than 13,000 distinct CDR3 sequences, approximately 71% occurring once; the ten biggest clones make up roughly 49%. Looked up from germline, CDR1 is SGHAT and CDR2 is FQNNGV. V lost 5 bases to trimming and J lost 0 bases, with 11 bases between them. The CDR3 has 15 amino acids. In its sample, this clonotype ranks as large. Its antigen is as yet unknown. This TCR came from a male donor with glioblastoma. V is TRBV11-2 and J is TRBJ1-3; TRBD1 might be the D (6 bases). The specimen sequenced was brain tumor tissue. The CDR3 DNA follows: TGTGCCAGCAGCGCCGGGACACCCTCTGGAAACACCATATATTTT. As protein: CASSAGTPSGNTIYF.